This TCR beta chain was obtained from a study of T cells after yellow fever vaccination (dated by TCRdb to the late 2010s). Regarding the complete study: The SMART-Seq v4 Ultra Low Input RNA kit was used to prepare libraries from fractions with low cell numbers. To track T-cell clones before and after primary and booster YFV17D yellow fever vaccination, bulk TCR alpha and beta repertoires were sequenced longitudinally. The cohort comprised two healthy male donors, one aged 18 to 29 and one aged 30 to 39 years. Blood samples were taken at several timepoints before and after primary and secondary immunization, and bulk PBMC replicates and cell subsets were isolated. The paper as a whole reports these results and caveats: Compared with the primary T-cell response, the secondary T-cell response was faster but weaker, reaching its peak on day 5 rather than on day 15. Only two donors were included in the study, so the extent to which the findings can be generalized is limited. A small fraction of clonotypes appeared in both the CD4 and CD8 compartments, likely as a result of convergent recombination. After the booster, most of the clones that had expanded following primary vaccination were detected again (just under 97% of CD4 and around nine tenths of CD8), which suggests that memory was broadly maintained. Because abundant contaminating clonotypes from the bulk population could be contained in FACS-sorted repertoires, computational filtering was required.

For this chain, trimming is 3 bases at the V end and 4 bases at the J end, and the number of junction bases without a gene match is 11. Sequences SGDLS (CDR1) and YYNGEE (CDR2) are obtained from the germline V gene. From the cysteine through the phenylalanine, the CDR3 covers 16 amino acids. CDR3 DNA is the only sequence kept; it has 48 bases, read in frame from the first base. Per the publication, the treatment or condition label means: live attenuated yellow fever vaccine strain. At every blood-draw timepoint, two biological replicates of bulk PBMCs were collected. PBMCs were isolated from peripheral blood using a standard Ficoll-Paque protocol. TriZol was used to extract RNA from bulk PBMCs, from CD4 and CD8 fractions, and from dextramer-positive and dextramer-negative fractions. TCR cDNA was synthesized by 5'RACE template switching, which introduced a universal primer site and unique molecular identifiers. cDNA synthesis was primed from both the TCR alpha and TCR beta constant segments. Library amplification involved two PCR steps, and the second step added sample barcodes and sequencing adapters. Sequencing of the libraries was done on either Illumina HiSeq 2500 (2x100 bp) or NovaSeq (2x150 bp). Processing in the source paper ran as follows. Demultiplexing of reads and collapsing into UMI consensus sequences were performed with MIGEC, and V(D)J alignment was carried out with MiXCR. Vaccine-responding clonotypes were identified with edgeR using replicate PBMC samples, with FDR below 0.01 and a log2 fold change above 5 up to day 15 being required. CD4 or CD8 identity was assigned to each bulk clonotype according to whether the clonotype was present at higher abundance in the sequenced CD4 repertoire or the sequenced CD8 repertoire. Starting from the raw public reads, TCRdb applied fastp trimming at Q25, assembled clones with MiXCR and retained in-frame beta chains. Identical CDR3 protein sequences are pooled into one entry, listed with their most common genes and DNA. V and J calls and clone size were set by TCRdb, not the authors. In all, the sample holds hundreds of thousands of distinct CDR3 sequences, and 9% to 15% of those were seen once. The top ten constitute around 14% of the sample.

This clonotype came up a few times. Its antigen remains unidentified. Base-call qualities are not available, and no considerably larger clone is one nucleotide away. This clonotype originated in a man in his thirties or forties who received the YFV17D yellow fever vaccine. Sequenced material: PBMCs, taken on the day of the yellow fever booster vaccination. Recombination linked TRBV9 to TRBJ1-2; the junction holds 8 bases that match TRBD1. The nucleotides read TGTGCCAGCAGCGCACCCCCGGGACAGGTTTTCTATGGCTACACCTTC. Translated, this is CASSAPPGQVFYGYTF.